This TCR beta chain comes out of a study of blood T cell repertoires in COVID-19. Study context: PBMCs, B-cell-depleted T cells, or T cells provided the cDNA or gDNA that made up the material.

The germline V gene has CDR1 SGHVS and CDR2 FNYEAQ. This CDR3 comprises 16 residues. The germline V and J ends were trimmed by 5 bases and 0 bases, with 14 bases remaining between them. The method was immunoSEQ multiplex PCR; TCRdb's version includes in-frame clones alone and lacks a portion of them. Altogether about 160,000 clones are present, about 82% being singletons, with the ten largest covering 5.5% to 7%. The chain employs TRBV7-6 and TRBJ2-1; weak D call: TRBD2 (5 bases). The TCR was taken from a man aged 50 to 60 with active or convalescent COVID-19. Material: peripheral blood. The DNA for the CDR3 is TGTGCCAGCAGCCCGAGGGTGGGGAGCTCCTACAATGAGCAGTTCTTC. This translates into CASSPRVGSSYNEQFF.